Listed below are T cell receptor beta chains from one sample, sequenced in a study of T cell responses to AZD1222 COVID-19 vaccine. TCRdb keeps only in-frame clones here, not all; method: immunoSEQ multiplex PCR. Of about 170,000 clones in the sample, more than 80% are singletons; the top ten hold less than 3%. The sequenced sample was peripheral blood, obtained on day 0 of AZD1222 vaccination. All receptors come from an adult in good health. Both conserved end residues are part of each CDR3. D genes are given only for firm matches.

d_call: TRBD1
v_call: TRBV6-1
j_call: TRBJ2-7
cdr3_nt: TGTGCCAGCAGTGTTGAGTGCCGGGACAGGGGTTGGTGCGAGCAGTACTTC
cdr3_aa: CASSVECRDRGWCEQYF

d_call: NA
v_call: TRBV25-1
j_call: TRBJ2-2
cdr3_nt: TGTGCCAGCAGTGAATCCGGTACTAGGACCGGGGAGCTGTTTTTT
cdr3_aa: CASSESGTRTGELFF

d_call: TRBD1
v_call: TRBV6-2/TRBV6-3
j_call: TRBJ1-2
cdr3_nt: TGTGCCAGCAGCCTATACCCTGGACAGGAGCGCTATGGCTACACCTTC
cdr3_aa: CASSLYPGQERYGYTF

d_call: NA
v_call: TRBV3-1/TRBV3-2
j_call: TRBJ1-2
cdr3_nt: TGTGCCAGCAGCCTCTTTGAGAGCTATGGCTACACCTTC
cdr3_aa: CASSLFESYGYTF

d_call: TRBD1
v_call: TRBV5-8
j_call: TRBJ1-1
cdr3_nt: TGTGCCAGCAGCTTGGTGGGACAGGGTATGAACACTGAAGCTTTCTTT
cdr3_aa: CASSLVGQGMNTEAFF

d_call: TRBD2
v_call: TRBV7-9
j_call: TRBJ2-2
cdr3_nt: TGTGCCAGCAGCTGGGGAGGGCCGAACACCGGGGAGCTGTTTTTT
cdr3_aa: CASSWGGPNTGELFF

d_call: NA
v_call: TRBV10-3
j_call: TRBJ1-5
cdr3_nt: TGTGCCATCAGTGAGTTCCCATTCCCAGGGGAGGGTCAGCCCCAGCATTTT
cdr3_aa: CAISEFPFPGEGQPQHF

d_call: TRBD1
v_call: TRBV6-1
j_call: TRBJ1-5
cdr3_nt: TGTGCCAGCAGTGCCCGGGACAGGGGGTGGAATCAGCCCCAGCATTTT
cdr3_aa: CASSARDRGWNQPQHF

d_call: NA
v_call: TRBV6-1
j_call: TRBJ2-3
cdr3_nt: TGTGCCAGCAGTGAACAACGGGAGTCAGATACGCAGTATTTT
cdr3_aa: CASSEQRESDTQYF

d_call: NA
v_call: TRBV27
j_call: TRBJ1-1
cdr3_nt: TGTGCCAGCAGTCTCAGACGGGACTCCATCGAAGCTTTCTTT
cdr3_aa: CASSLRRDSIEAFF

d_call: NA
v_call: TRBV21-1
j_call: TRBJ2-3
cdr3_nt: TGTGCCGCAGGACTCCGTGCCACAGATACGCAGTATTTT
cdr3_aa: CAAGLRATDTQYF

d_call: TRBD1
v_call: TRBV4-1
j_call: TRBJ1-5
cdr3_nt: TGCGCCAGCAGCCAAGATTTAGGGGGCGGGGATCAGCCCCAGCATTTT
cdr3_aa: CASSQDLGGGDQPQHF

d_call: NA
v_call: TRBV30
j_call: TRBJ1-5
cdr3_nt: TGTGCCTGGAGTGCTGGGGGGGGGAATCAGCCCCAGCATTTT
cdr3_aa: CAWSAGGGNQPQHF

d_call: NA
v_call: TRBV6-6
j_call: TRBJ1-4
cdr3_nt: TGTGCCAGCAGTCGGGACTCCTTTAATGAAAAACTGTTTTTT
cdr3_aa: CASSRDSFNEKLFF

d_call: NA
v_call: TRBV19
j_call: TRBJ1-1
cdr3_nt: TGTGCCAGTAGTATGGGTCGCCTTCCCCCGAACACTGAAGCTTTCTTT
cdr3_aa: CASSMGRLPPNTEAFF